These T cell receptor beta chains were read from a single sample in a study of T cells after yellow fever vaccination. TCRdb recomputed calls from the 5' RACE reads with MiXCR, one row per CDR3 protein. The sample has around 600,000 distinct CDR3 sequences; roughly 12% are singletons. Sequences were derived from PBMCs, sampled on the day of the yellow fever booster vaccination. These receptors were collected from a man aged 25 to 40 who received the YFV17D yellow fever vaccine. Both conserved end residues are part of each CDR3. D genes are given only for firm matches. Only part of the rows carry a size: once, few, many, or a class if the clone is expanded.

clone size	V gene	D gene	J gene	CDR3 protein	CDR3 DNA
few	TRBV5-1	NA	TRBJ1-6	CASSLDGTQGDSPLHF	TGCGCCAGCAGCTTGGATGGGACCCAGGGTGATTCACCCCTCCACTTT
few	TRBV25-1	NA	TRBJ1-4	CASSEYGRLEEKLFF	TGTGCCAGCAGTGAATATGGGCGTTTGGAAGAAAAACTGTTTTTT
few	TRBV5-1	TRBD2	TRBJ2-1	CASSLALGLAGANNEQFF	TGCGCCAGCAGCTTGGCCCTGGGACTAGCGGGAGCGAACAATGAGCAGTTCTTC
many	TRBV5-1	NA	TRBJ2-1	CASSLAGQYNEQFF	TGCGCCAGCAGCTTGGCGGGACAATACAATGAGCAGTTCTTC
many	TRBV6-1	TRBD2	TRBJ2-1	CASSDRLADYNEQFF	TGTGCCAGCAGTGATAGACTAGCGGATTACAATGAGCAGTTCTTC
few	TRBV12-3/TRBV12-4	NA	TRBJ2-1	CASSLTGSPINEQFF	TGTGCCAGCAGTTTAACGGGGAGTCCTATCAATGAGCAGTTCTTC
few	TRBV5-5	TRBD1	TRBJ1-1	CASSLVGGLGTEAFF	TGTGCCAGCAGCTTGGTAGGGGGCTTGGGGACTGAAGCTTTCTTT
many	TRBV7-9	NA	TRBJ2-7	CASSFGRYEQYF	TGTGCCAGCAGCTTCGGAAGATACGAGCAGTACTTC
NA	TRBV10-3	NA	TRBJ2-3	CAISESAGSDTQYF	TGTGCCATCAGTGAGTCAGCGGGTTCGGATACGCAGTATTTT
few	TRBV19	NA	TRBJ1-5	CASSIGYYNQPQHF	TGTGCCAGTAGTATAGGGTACTACAATCAGCCCCAGCATTTT
NA	TRBV20-1	NA	TRBJ2-1	CSAPGGSHEQFF	TGCAGTGCCCCAGGGGGGTCCCATGAGCAGTTCTTC
NA	TRBV7-2	NA	TRBJ2-1	CASSLSTNRNEQFF	TGTGCCAGCAGCTTAAGTACCAACAGGAATGAGCAGTTCTTC
NA	TRBV5-6	NA	TRBJ2-1	CASSLIMRNNEQFF	TGTGCCAGCAGCTTGATTATGCGAAACAATGAGCAGTTCTTC
few	TRBV4-3	TRBD2	TRBJ2-3	CASSQETSGSADTQYF	TGCGCCAGCAGCCAGGAGACTAGCGGGAGCGCAGATACGCAGTATTTT
NA	TRBV13	NA	TRBJ1-2	CASSLGRDGLYGYTF	TGTGCCAGCAGCTTAGGACGGGACGGTCTCTATGGCTACACCTTC
once	TRBV5-6	NA	TRBJ2-5	CASSKGHPETQYF	TGTGCCAGCAGCAAGGGACATCCCGAGACCCAGTACTTC
few	TRBV20-1	NA	TRBJ1-5	CSARDPGYQPQHF	TGCAGTGCTAGAGATCCGGGTTATCAGCCCCAGCATTTT
few	TRBV9	TRBD1	TRBJ2-7	CASSVVGGTGSLREQYF	TGTGCCAGCAGCGTAGTAGGGGGGACAGGGAGCCTACGCGAGCAGTACTTC
NA	TRBV6-1	NA	TRBJ1-1	CASKTQGFGEAFF	TGTGCCAGCAAGACCCAGGGTTTCGGTGAAGCTTTCTTT
few	TRBV4-2	NA	TRBJ2-3	CASSQVGIASPDTQYF	TGTGCCAGCAGCCAAGTCGGGATAGCCTCCCCAGATACGCAGTATTTT
many	TRBV7-9	NA	TRBJ2-1	CASSSDGDHEQFF	TGTGCCAGCAGCTCCGACGGGGACCATGAGCAGTTCTTC
NA	TRBV12-3/TRBV12-4	NA	TRBJ2-5	CASSKGGESVETQYF	TGTGCCAGCAGCAAGGGGGGGGAGAGCGTAGAGACCCAGTACTTC
few	TRBV9	TRBD2	TRBJ2-3	CASSELAGVRNTQYF	TGTGCCAGCAGCGAACTAGCGGGAGTAAGGAATACGCAGTATTTT
NA	TRBV10-3	NA	TRBJ2-1	CAISVDQDNEQFF	TGTGCCATCAGTGTGGACCAGGACAATGAGCAGTTCTTC
NA	TRBV6-1	NA	TRBJ2-3	CASSEATRLGGTDTQYF	TGTGCCAGCAGTGAAGCCACTCGACTAGGAGGGACAGATACGCAGTATTTT
NA	TRBV10-2	TRBD2	TRBJ2-7	CASSPRVAGSYEQYF	TGCGCCAGCAGCCCTCGAGTAGCGGGGTCCTACGAGCAGTACTTC
few	TRBV6-1	TRBD2	TRBJ2-1	CASRRFGSGRNEQFF	TGTGCCAGCAGAAGGTTCGGTAGCGGGAGAAACGAGCAGTTCTTC
NA	TRBV20-1	NA	TRBJ2-3	CSARRPPSADTQYF	TGCAGTGCTCGCCGGCCCCCGTCCGCAGATACGCAGTATTTT
few	TRBV4-3	TRBD1	TRBJ1-3	CASSQGTGTGNTIYF	TGCGCCAGCAGCCAAGGGACAGGGACTGGAAACACCATATATTTT
NA	TRBV10-3	TRBD1	TRBJ1-5	CAISAGTGGPQHF	TGTGCCATCAGTGCAGGGACAGGGGGGCCCCAGCATTTT
NA	TRBV4-3	NA	TRBJ2-2	CASSWGGQVNTGELFF	TGCGCCAGCAGTTGGGGGGGACAGGTGAACACCGGGGAGCTGTTTTTT
NA	TRBV20-1	TRBD2	TRBJ2-2	CSASSGLVKNTGELFF	TGCAGTGCTAGCTCAGGACTAGTTAAGAACACCGGGGAGCTGTTTTTT
few	TRBV7-2	TRBD1	TRBJ2-7	CASSVTGTGDEYF	TGTGCCAGCAGCGTTACCGGGACAGGGGATGAGTACTTC
few	TRBV7-2	TRBD1	TRBJ1-2	CASSPQGTERNGYTF	TGTGCCAGCAGCCCTCAGGGGACAGAGAGGAACGGCTACACCTTC
NA	TRBV4-3	TRBD1	TRBJ2-3	CASSHDRGLGDTQYF	TGCGCCAGCAGCCACGACAGGGGGCTAGGAGATACGCAGTATTTT
NA	TRBV5-3	TRBD1	TRBJ2-7	CARSLVASDRMNYEQYF	TGTGCCAGAAGCTTGGTCGCATCGGACAGGATGAACTACGAGCAGTACTTC
few	TRBV14	TRBD2	TRBJ2-7	CASSPTVGLGPYEQYF	TGTGCCAGCAGCCCGACAGTCGGACTAGGGCCCTACGAGCAGTACTTC
NA	TRBV9	NA	TRBJ2-1	CASSVVSPPYNEQFF	TGTGCCAGCAGCGTAGTTAGCCCGCCCTACAATGAGCAGTTCTTC
NA	TRBV20-1	NA	TRBJ2-7	CSASIQGVPYEQYF	TGCAGTGCTAGTATACAAGGAGTGCCCTACGAGCAGTACTTC
NA	TRBV5-1	NA	TRBJ2-5	CASSLEGKETQYF	TGCGCCAGCAGCTTGGAAGGGAAAGAGACCCAGTACTTC
NA	TRBV20-1	TRBD2	TRBJ2-3	CSATRTSGTSTDTQYF	TGCAGTGCTACCAGGACTAGCGGGACCAGCACAGATACGCAGTATTTT